The 24 T cell receptor beta chains below come from one sample, sequenced in a study of lymphopenia after photon versus proton radiotherapy. This table comes from immunoSEQ multiplex PCR, and its TCRdb copy is limited to in-frame clones, with some not included. The sample has under 80,000 clones; 86% are singletons. Sequenced material: peripheral blood, taken from a patient treated with photon-based radiotherapy. These receptors were collected from a man in his forties with gastric cancer.

The V gene is TRBV20-1, the J gene TRBJ1-1; D is uncertain. This CDR3 is built from 11 residues. V was clipped by 5 bases and J by 7 bases, with 11 bases between them. Germline CDR1 DFQATT, CDR2 SNEGSKA (reference sequence). DNA of the CDR3: TGCAGTGCTCAGGCTGGATTTGAAGCTTTCTTT. Residues: CSAQAGFEAFF.

The V call is TRBV6-5, the J call TRBJ2-7; TRBD1 aligns across 8 bases. Germline V gene data show CDR1 as MNHEY and CDR2 as SVGAGI. The CDR3 is 15 residues long. V gave up 0 bases and J gave up 2 bases; unmatched junction bases: 3. CDR3 sequence: CASSYSGTGPYEQYF. Here the CDR3 DNA reads TGTGCCAGCAGTTACTCGGGGACAGGCCCCTACGAGCAGTACTTC.

The V and J genes are TRBV11-3 and TRBJ2-1, with 8 bases fitting TRBD2. CDR3 length: 16 residues. Germline V gene data show CDR1 as SGHNT and CDR2 as YENEEA. J was trimmed by 7 bases and V by 5 bases; bases with no gene match: 13. CDR3 amino acids: CASSPTPLAGGNEQFF. As DNA, the CDR3 is TGTGCCAGCAGCCCTACTCCCCTTGCGGGGGGAAATGAGCAGTTCTTC.

This clone was recorded a few times. This chain joins TRBV7-9 and TRBJ1-5, with D perhaps TRBD1 (6 bases). Germline V CDR1 and CDR2: SEHNR, FQNEAQ (reference sequence). Trimming took 3 bases from V and 11 from J, leaving 11 bases between them. The CDR3 runs to 12 residues. The CDR3 loop is CASSFREGAQHF. For the CDR3, the DNA is TGTGCCAGCAGCTTCCGTGAGGGGGCCCAGCATTTT.

The chain links TRBV6-6 to TRBJ1-1; D gene unclear. Germline V CDR1 and CDR2: MNHNY, SVGAGI (reference sequence). CDR3 length equals 15 residues. V lost 1 base and J lost 3, with 12 bases in between. The CDR3 reads CASSYYEGGDTEAFF. The CDR3 DNA follows: TGTGCCAGCAGTTACTATGAGGGTGGGGACACTGAAGCTTTCTTT.

The chain uses TRBV6-4 and TRBJ2-3; 7 positions match TRBD2. CDR3 length equals 15 residues. J was trimmed by 6 bases and V by 0 bases; bases with no gene match: 6. Per the germline V gene, CDR1 is MRHNA and CDR2 is SNTAGT. DNA of the CDR3: TGTGCCAGCAGTGACTCGGCTGCCGGGGGGGATACGCAGTATTTT. Translated: CASSDSAAGGDTQYF.

The chain uses TRBV5-1 and TRBJ2-7, with 7 bases lining up with TRBD1. J was trimmed by 2 bases and V by 0 bases; bases with no gene match: 8. Germline CDR1 SGHRS, CDR2 YFSETQ. The CDR3 sequence is 16 residues long. The CDR3, as DNA: TGCGCCAGCAGCTTGGAACCTCGGGACAGAACCTACGAGCAGTACTTC. Translating it yields CASSLEPRDRTYEQYF.

The V call is TRBV6-5, the J call TRBJ1-4; D remains ambiguous. This CDR3 is 14 amino acids long. Looked up from germline, CDR1 is MNHEY and CDR2 is SVGAGI. Trimming cost V 2 bases and J 4 bases, with 8 bases left between them. CDR3 in amino acids: CASSYSPDNEKLFF. In nucleotides, the CDR3 is TGTGCCAGCAGTTACAGTCCGGATAATGAAAAACTGTTTTTT.

The chain links TRBV4-1 to TRBJ1-2, with a weak D call TRBD1 (5 bases). V lost 1 base and J 4 bases, leaving 19 bases between the germline ends. The CDR3 contains 17 residues. Germline V gives CDR1 MGHRA, CDR2 YSYEKL. Here the CDR3 reads CASSQGGRPPRGYGYTF. CDR3 nucleotides: TGCGCCAGCAGCCAAGGGGGACGACCTCCACGGGGCTATGGCTACACCTTC.

V usage is TRBV5-6 and J usage is TRBJ1-2; D is perhaps TRBD1 (6 bases). Germline CDR1 is SGHDT and CDR2 is YYEEEE. This CDR3 has 16 amino acids. V was trimmed by 1 base and J by 4 bases, leaving 17 bases between them. Written as DNA, the CDR3 is TGTGCCAGCAGCTTGAGGGGGTCCGATTCTCTCTATGGCTACACCTTC. Protein: CASSLRGSDSLYGYTF.

As DNA, the CDR3 is TGCGCCAGCAGCCCTGGGGGGGCAGGTCAGCCCCAGCATTTT. Its protein product is CASSPGGAGQPQHF. This chain connects TRBV4-1 to TRBJ1-5; D may be TRBD1 (6 bases). This CDR3 is 14 amino acids long. Per the germline V gene, CDR1 is MGHRA and CDR2 is YSYEKL. Trimming cost V 4 bases and J 6 bases, with 13 bases left between them.

V usage is TRBV30 and J usage is TRBJ1-4; a weak D match, TRBD1 (6 bases). CDR3 length: 14 residues. The germline V gene has CDR1 GTSNPN and CDR2 SVGIG (reference sequence). V lost 0 bases and J lost 7, with 12 bases in between. In nucleotides, the CDR3 is TGTGCCTGGAGTGTTGTAGGGGGTACTGAAAAACTGTTTTTT. Translating it yields CAWSVVGGTEKLFF.

The V call is TRBV19, the J call TRBJ2-3; D could derive from TRBD1 or TRBD2 (5 bases each). With 0 bases removed from V and 0 bases from J, the gap between germline ends came to 13 bases. The CDR3 runs to 17 residues. From germline, CDR1 is LNHDA and CDR2 SQIVND (reference sequence). The CDR3 DNA reads TGTGCCAGTAGTATAGATCTCCGGGGCCTAAGCACAGATACGCAGTATTTT. Encoded protein: CASSIDLRGLSTDTQYF.

The V call is TRBV7-9, the J call TRBJ2-5; a weak D match, TRBD2 (6 bases). V was clipped by 5 bases and J by 5 bases, with 9 bases between them. CDR1 is SEHNR and CDR2 is FQNEAQ in the germline V gene (reference sequence). CDR3 length: 12 residues. This chain's CDR3 is CASSPREETQYF. In DNA, the CDR3 is TGTGCCAGCAGCCCCCGGGAGGAGACCCAGTACTTC.

The chain recombines TRBV7-9 with TRBJ1-5, with D unresolved. This CDR3 region has 13 residues. Germline-derived CDR1 and CDR2 are SEHNR and FQNEAQ (reference sequence). Trimming removed 1 base from V and 6 bases from J, with 7 bases in between. CDR3 amino acids: CASSLGFGQPQHF. The CDR3 nucleotides read TGTGCCAGCAGCTTAGGGTTCGGTCAGCCCCAGCATTTT.

V is TRBV19 and J is TRBJ1-6, with D tentatively TRBD1 (6 bases). The CDR3 is made up of 15 amino acids. The V end lost 10 bases, the J end lost 8 bases, and 21 bases lay between the germline ends. Germline V gene sequence: CDR1 LNHDA, CDR2 SQIVND (reference sequence). CDR3 in amino acids: CATSRARGYDSPLHF. CDR3 DNA: TGTGCCACCAGCCGGGCCAGGGGTTATGATTCACCCCTCCACTTT.

The CDR3 is CASSLGLAGGGFLETQYF. In DNA form, the CDR3 reads TGCGCCAGCAGCCTCGGACTAGCGGGGGGGGGCTTTCTGGAGACCCAGTACTTC. The chain uses TRBV4-1 and TRBJ2-5; TRBD2 aligns across 15 bases. Germline CDR1 is MGHRA and CDR2 is YSYEKL. The V and J ends lost 4 bases and 5 bases, in that order; junction bases with no gene match: 11. This CDR3 is 18 amino acids long.

J is TRBJ2-7 and V is TRBV11-1, with D unclear. The V end lost 1 base, the J end lost 1 base, and 8 bases lay between the germline ends. Looked up from germline, CDR1 is SGHAT and CDR2 is FQDESV (reference sequence). The CDR3 sequence is 14 residues long. CDR3 DNA: TGTGCCAGCAGCTTAGAATTCAGTTCCTACGAGCAGTACTTC. Amino acid sequence: CASSLEFSSYEQYF.

This chain uses TRBV2 with TRBJ1-4; D unclear. The CDR3 totals 18 residues. Germline CDR1 SNHLY, CDR2 FYNNEI. The V and J ends lost 0 bases and 0 bases respectively, with 14 bases between them. The CDR3 nucleotides read TGTGCCAGCAGTGAAGCGCGACGGGTAGTTGCAACTAATGAAAAACTGTTTTTT. This gives the protein CASSEARRVVATNEKLFF.

The chain carries TRBV4-2 and TRBJ1-1; D is unclear. The CDR3 is 14 residues long. Per the germline V gene, CDR1 is LGHNA and CDR2 is YNFKEQ. With 0 bases removed from V and 0 bases from J, the gap between germline ends came to 5 bases. This CDR3 is CASSQERVNTEAFF. As DNA, the CDR3 is TGTGCCAGCAGCCAAGAGAGGGTGAACACTGAAGCTTTCTTT.

The chain links TRBV5-1 to TRBJ1-4, with 10 bases identical to TRBD1. Germline lookup yields CDR1 SGHRS and CDR2 YFSETQ. The CDR3 is made up of 14 amino acids. The junction had 7 bases not matched to a gene; V was cut back by 7 bases and J by 7 bases. In DNA, the CDR3 is TGCGCCAGCTGGCTGGGGACAGGGGTTGAAAAACTGTTTTTT. Its translation: CASWLGTGVEKLFF.

The chain joins TRBV7-2 to TRBJ2-3, with a tentative D call TRBD2 (7 bases). Germline V gives CDR1 SGHTA, CDR2 FQGNSA. Trimming removed 1 base from V and 2 bases from J, with 13 bases in between. The CDR3 has 16 amino acids. CDR3 coding DNA: TGTGCCAGCAGCTTAGGCGGGGGCAGTATCACAGATACGCAGTATTTT. Translation: CASSLGGGSITDTQYF.

This clone has just one count. The chain carries TRBV5-6 and TRBJ2-7; possibly TRBD1 or TRBD2 for D (5 bases each). V dropped 3 bases and J dropped 1 base, with 5 bases sitting between them. This CDR3 comprises 12 residues. The germline gives CDR1 SGHDT, CDR2 YYEEEE. CDR3 in DNA: TGTGCCAGCAGCTGGGGGTCCTACGAGCAGTACTTC. Protein: CASSWGSYEQYF.

This clone was picked up one time. This chain links TRBV4-1 with TRBJ1-3; D unresolved. Trimming removed 2 bases at V and 4 bases at J, with 12 bases between. The V gene's germline CDR1 is MGHRA and CDR2 YSYEKL. The CDR3 is 15 amino acids. CDR3 protein: CASSQPSLTGNTIYF. The CDR3 bases are TGCGCCAGCAGCCAACCTAGCTTGACAGGAAACACCATATATTTT.